This T cell receptor beta chain stems from a study of shared clonotypes between healthy human individuals (dated by TCRdb to 2020 to 2021). About the investigation overall: The cohort comprised a couple of women and a few men aged 18 to 49 years. For each donor, CD4 naive and CD4 memory were each run on three plates, CD8 naive on two plates, and CD8 memory on one plate. To estimate repertoire size and how much clonotype sharing occurs between individuals, the study deeply sequenced the blood TCR repertoires of 5 or 6 healthy adults. Different laboratories and diverse techniques were used to prepare libraries and sequence TCR repertoires, to increase sequencing depth and limit assay-specific biases. Between about 0.85 and 9.5 billion PBMCs per donor were obtained by leukapheresis.

What the study reported, not specific to this receptor: Even with the large sequencing depth, rarefaction of the sorted-subset datasets indicated that sequencing was incomplete. The small number of donors limited the genetic and exposure-history diversity represented. Naive subsets generally had larger estimated clonotype richness than memory subsets. Higher generation probabilities were observed for clonotypes shared by all four sorted-subset donors than for non-shared clonotypes. Based on pairwise subsampling, the degree of clonotype sharing among donors was expected to be affected by sequencing depth. Around 5% of naive CD4, 3.5% of naive CD8, roughly 2.4% of memory CD4, and 0.4% of memory CD8 clonotypes were shared across a few donors. Sampling was limited to blood, and TCR repertoires in tissue likely differ from TCR repertoires in blood.

Using the deep immunoSEQ assay, multiplex PCR amplified TCR CDR3 regions from genomic DNA. Extracted genomic DNA from each cell subset was spread evenly across all wells of several immunoSEQ 96-well plates, with each plate serving as a replicate. For sorted subsets, roughly 200 ng genomic DNA, equal to approximately 30,000 T cell genomes, was loaded into each replicate PCR. Purified libraries were measured with a Qubit 3.0 fluorometer, size-checked on a Bioanalyzer 2100, and measured again with the KAPA Library Quantification kit. Every immunoSEQ 96-well plate was sequenced on a dedicated single-read 150-cycle Illumina NextSeq 550 flow cell. On the study's bioinformatics: The immunoSEQ output contained only junctional sequences without quality scores, so filtering could not match that applied to full-length reads. To assign V/J genes and CDR3, sequences were annotated against IMGT germline references using PyIR, a Python wrapper for IgBLAST v1.9. Any read was removed if the V/J assignment was weak (E-value above 1e-6), the CDR3 was missing, or the read contained stop codons, out-of-frame junctions, or ambiguous translated residues. A V3J clonotype was defined by an identical inferred V gene, J gene, and CDR3 amino acid sequence. Percentage overlap between repertoires was calculated by dividing the number of shared unique clonotypes by the size of the smaller repertoire. Richness of each repertoire was evaluated using RTK rarefaction, the Chao1 estimator, and Recon v2.1 estimates of unobserved clonotypes. For all TCRbeta clonotypes obtained by the gDNA method from a handful of donors, generation probabilities were computed with OLGA. Entries here come from immuneACCESS through TCRdb and include only in-frame sequences with V and J called. Some clones fail to appear in such tables; in the studies checked, an unresolved V gene covers under half of the shortfall, and the cause of the remainder is unknown. That table furnishes V, J and clone size, whereas the DNA furnished D and trimming. A total of approximately 1,500,000 clones appear in this sample, more than 95% of them only once. Jointly, the top ten make up about 1.2% of the sample.

The trim is 2 bases for V and 6 bases for J, with a gap of 8 bases between the germline ends. Spanning cysteine to phenylalanine, the CDR3 consists of 13 amino acids. CDR3 DNA only is kept here, 39 bases in frame from base 1. From the germline V gene, CDR1 is SGHVS and CDR2 is FNYEAQ. For this clone: Its antigen is not yet known. The input lacks base qualities; no much larger clone sits a single base away.

Donors were healthy HIV-negative adults with no recently reported acute infections or vaccinations. All donors were Caucasian adults living in Nashville, Tennessee, USA. CD4+ T cells were enriched by magnetic negative selection, after which naive cells were positively selected on CD45RA and the negative fraction was taken as the memory subset. After blood collection by leukapheresis, PBMCs were isolated using Ficoll-Histopaque density gradient centrifugation and then cryopreserved in the vapor phase of liquid nitrogen. Analytical flow cytometry was used to check the purity and quantity of every magnetically sorted T cell population. Genomic DNA was isolated from each sorted fraction and quantified by UV absorbance on a Nanodrop 2000c.

The sequence derives from a man aged 25-40 years in good health. Source material: naive CD4+ T cells sorted from blood. The cell subset or site label on this specimen signifies: CD45RA+ positively selected. The V and J genes are TRBV7-6 and TRBJ2-1; perhaps TRBD2 is the D gene, with 5 bases matching. The CDR3 is CASSLTEANEQFF. The bases read TGTGCCAGCAGCTTAACGGAGGCCAATGAGCAGTTCTTC.